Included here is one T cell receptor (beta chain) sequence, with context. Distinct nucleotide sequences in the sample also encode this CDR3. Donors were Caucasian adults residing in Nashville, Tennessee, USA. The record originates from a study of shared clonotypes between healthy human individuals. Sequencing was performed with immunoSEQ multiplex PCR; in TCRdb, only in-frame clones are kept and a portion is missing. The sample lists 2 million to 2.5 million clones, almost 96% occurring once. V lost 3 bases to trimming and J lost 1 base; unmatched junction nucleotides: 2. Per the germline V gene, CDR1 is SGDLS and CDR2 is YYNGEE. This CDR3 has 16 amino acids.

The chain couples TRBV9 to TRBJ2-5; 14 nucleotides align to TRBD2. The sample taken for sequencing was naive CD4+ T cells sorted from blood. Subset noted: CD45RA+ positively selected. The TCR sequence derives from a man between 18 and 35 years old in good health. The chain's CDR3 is CASSAGTSGGQETQYF. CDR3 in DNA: TGTGCCAGCAGCGCCGGGACTAGCGGGGGCCAAGAGACCCAGTACTTC.